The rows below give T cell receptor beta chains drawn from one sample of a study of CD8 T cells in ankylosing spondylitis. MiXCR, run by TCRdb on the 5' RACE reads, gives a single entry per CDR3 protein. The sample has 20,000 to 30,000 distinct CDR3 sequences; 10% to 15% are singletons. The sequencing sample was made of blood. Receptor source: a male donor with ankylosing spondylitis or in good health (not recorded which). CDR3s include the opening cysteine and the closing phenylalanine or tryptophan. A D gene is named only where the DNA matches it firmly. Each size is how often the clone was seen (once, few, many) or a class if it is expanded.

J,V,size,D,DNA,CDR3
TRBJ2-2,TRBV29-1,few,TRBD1,TGCAGCGTTCTAGCCGGGACAGGGAACACCGGGGAGCTGTTTTTT,CSVLAGTGNTGELFF
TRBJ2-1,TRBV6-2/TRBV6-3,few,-,TGTGCCAGCAGTTGGGTAAATGAGCAGTTCTTC,CASSWVNEQFF
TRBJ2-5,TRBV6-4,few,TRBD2,TGTGCCAGCAGTCCGACTAGCGAGGGGGGTGAGACCCAGTACTTC,CASSPTSEGGETQYF
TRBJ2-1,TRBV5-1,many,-,TGCGCCAGCAGTGAGTTCCCACCTGGCTCCTACAATGAGCAGTTCTTC,CASSEFPPGSYNEQFF
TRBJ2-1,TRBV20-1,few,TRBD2,TGCAGTGCCGGAGGACCTAGCGGGAGATACAATGAGCAGTTCTTC,CSAGGPSGRYNEQFF
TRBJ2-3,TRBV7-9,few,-,TGTGCCAGCAGCTTGGGCACAGATACGCAGTATTTT,CASSLGTDTQYF
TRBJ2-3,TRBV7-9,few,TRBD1,TGTGCCAGCAGCACAAGACAGGGGGCTTTCACAGATACGCAGTATTTT,CASSTRQGAFTDTQYF
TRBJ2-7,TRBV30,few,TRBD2,TGTGCCTGGACGGCGGGGGTGTCCTACGAGCAGTACTTC,CAWTAGVSYEQYF
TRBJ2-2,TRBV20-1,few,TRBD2,TGCAGTGCGAAAGCGGGAGCGAACACCGGGGAGCTGTTTTTT,CSAKAGANTGELFF
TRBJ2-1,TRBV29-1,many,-,TGCAGCGTTAAGGAACCGGGTAATGAGCAGTTCTTC,CSVKEPGNEQFF